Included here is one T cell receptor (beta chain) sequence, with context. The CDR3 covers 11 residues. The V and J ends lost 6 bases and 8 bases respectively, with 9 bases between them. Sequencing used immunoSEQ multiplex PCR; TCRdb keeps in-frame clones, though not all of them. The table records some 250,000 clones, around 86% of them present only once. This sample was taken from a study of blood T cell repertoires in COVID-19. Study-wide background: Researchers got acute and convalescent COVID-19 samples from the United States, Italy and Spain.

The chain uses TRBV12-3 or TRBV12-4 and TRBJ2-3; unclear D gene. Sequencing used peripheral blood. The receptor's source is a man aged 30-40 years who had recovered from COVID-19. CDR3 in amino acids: CASSPGGTQYF. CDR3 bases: TGTGCCAGCAGCCCAGGTGGTACGCAGTATTTT.